The 17 T cell receptor beta chains below all came from one sample that was sequenced in a study of cytomegalovirus exposure and HLA in healthy donors. A multiplex PCR was run with 60 Vbeta primers and 13 Jbeta primers. The table came from immunoSEQ multiplex PCR; TCRdb's copy has only in-frame clones and leaves some out. The sample yields some 140,000 clones, less than 80% seen once. Source material: PBMCs. These TCRs come from a woman in her forties or fifties in good health and CMV-seropositive.

This rearrangement joins TRBV7-2 to TRBJ1-6, with D possibly TRBD1 on 5 matching bases. The V gene lost 5 bases and the J gene lost 6 bases, with 17 bases spanning the gap. CDR3 length: 16 residues. Germline V gene data show CDR1 as SGHTA and CDR2 as FQGNSA. Here the CDR3 DNA reads TGTGCCAGCAGCCCCCGGGACGGAGGGATTAATTCACCCCTCCACTTT. Translated: CASSPRDGGINSPLHF.

The chain carries TRBV4-2 and TRBJ2-7, with 7 bases matching TRBD2. The germline V gene has CDR1 LGHNA and CDR2 YNFKEQ. This CDR3 spans 16 amino acids. Trimming cost V 0 bases and J 0 bases; bases outside gene matches: 5. The CDR3: CASSQEGRGSSYEQYF. The DNA of the CDR3 is TGTGCCAGCAGCCAAGAAGGGCGGGGGAGCTCCTACGAGCAGTACTTC.

The CDR3 region has the DNA TGTGCCAGCAGTGAACAAGTGTGGGACTTCAATCAGCCCCAGCATTTT. The encoded protein is CASSEQVWDFNQPQHF. The chain uses TRBV6-1 and TRBJ1-5; possibly TRBD1 for D (5 bases). CDR3 length equals 16 residues. V lost 2 bases and J lost 3, with 14 bases in between. CDR1 and CDR2 from the germline V gene are MNHNS and SASEGT.

This chain connects TRBV6-1 to TRBJ2-3, with TRBD1 as a possible D gene (6 bases). The CDR3 contains 15 residues. CDR1 MNHNS and CDR2 SASEGT come from the germline V gene. Trimming took off 5 bases at V and 4 bases at J, with 16 bases between the two ends. The chain's CDR3 is CASSRDKRGSDTQYF. The CDR3 DNA sequence: TGTGCCAGCAGTAGGGACAAGAGAGGTTCAGATACGCAGTATTTT.

This clone was detected only once. The genes are TRBV19 and TRBJ2-5; 7 nucleotides agree with TRBD1. This CDR3 has 15 amino acids. Germline V gene data show CDR1 as LNHDA and CDR2 as SQIVND (reference sequence). V lost 5 bases to trimming and J lost 5 bases; unmatched junction nucleotides: 11. The CDR3: CASSPDRRGGETQYF. The CDR3 bases are TGTGCCAGTAGTCCGGACAGGCGAGGTGGCGAGACCCAGTACTTC.

In this sample, this clone turned up once. This chain uses TRBV18 with TRBJ1-1; a possible D gene is TRBD1 (6 bases). The V end lost 5 bases, the J end lost 4 bases, and 14 bases lay between the germline ends. Germline V lookup: CDR1 KGHSH, CDR2 LQKENI. This CDR3 spans 14 amino acids. CDR3 loop: CASSNREVGTEAFF. As DNA, the CDR3 is TGTGCCAGCTCAAACAGGGAAGTGGGCACTGAAGCTTTCTTT.

The chain carries TRBV5-4 and TRBJ2-2; 7 nucleotides align to TRBD1. Trimming removed 2 bases from V and 0 bases from J; junction bases left unmatched: 1. This CDR3 contains 15 residues. Germline V gene lookup returns CDR1 SGHNT and CDR2 YYREEE (reference sequence). For the CDR3, the DNA is TGTGCCAGCAGCTTCGACAGGGCGAACACCGGGGAGCTGTTTTTT. It is translated as CASSFDRANTGELFF.

The V call is TRBV5-6, the J call TRBJ1-2, with 8 bases identical to TRBD1. This CDR3 spans 18 amino acids. In germline, CDR1 is SGHDT, CDR2 YYEEEE. The ends lost 3 bases at V and 6 bases at J; junction bases unmatched: 19. CDR3 sequence: CASSSPPDREVWADGYTF. CDR3 coding DNA: TGTGCCAGCAGCTCCCCCCCGGACAGGGAGGTCTGGGCGGATGGCTACACCTTC.

This chain connects TRBV10-3 to TRBJ2-7; TRBD1 matches 7 bases. J gave up 5 bases and V 6 bases, and 16 bases lay outside the gene matches. Per germline, CDR1 ENHRY and CDR2 SYGVKD. This CDR3 contains 16 residues. The CDR3 DNA reads as TGTGCCATCAGGGGGATCTCAGTCAGGGGGAACGACGAGCAGTACTTC. It encodes CAIRGISVRGNDEQYF.

The chain uses TRBV25-1 and TRBJ1-4, with a possible D match to TRBD1 (5 bases). The V and J ends lost 6 bases and 3 bases respectively, with 14 bases between them. This CDR3 contains 15 residues. Germline V gives CDR1 MGHDK, CDR2 SYGVNS. The CDR3 region is CASSSHRGSNEKLFF. The CDR3 region has the DNA TGTGCCAGCAGCTCCCACCGGGGGTCTAATGAAAAACTGTTTTTT.

This chain links TRBV9 with TRBJ2-7; 11 bases are shared with TRBD1. Trimming at V came to 0 bases and at J to 4 bases, leaving 3 bases not matched to a gene. CDR3 length equals 15 residues. Germline V lookup: CDR1 SGDLS, CDR2 YYNGEE. The CDR3 coding sequence is TGTGCCAGCAGCGTAGGAAGGGACAGGGGGTACGAGCAGTACTTC. The encoded protein is CASSVGRDRGYEQYF. Full variable domain (rest looked up from reference TRBV9 and TRBJ2-7): DSGVTQTPKHLITATGQRVTLRCSPRSGDLSVYWYQQSLDQGLQFLIQYYNGEERAKGNILERFSAQQFPDLHSELNLSSLELGDSALYFCASSVGRDRGYEQYFGPGTRLTVT.

V is TRBV12-5 and J is TRBJ2-2, with TRBD1 identical over 8 bases. V dropped 7 bases and J dropped 4; count of bases not matched to a gene: 8. This CDR3 contains 15 residues. Per germline, CDR1 LGHNT and CDR2 FRNRAP. The CDR3 sequence: CASALGQGITGELFF. The CDR3 coding sequence is TGTGCTAGTGCCCTTGGACAGGGAATCACCGGGGAGCTGTTTTTT. Full variable domain (missing parts from reference TRBV12-5 and TRBJ2-2): DARVTQTPRHKVTEMGQEVTMRCQPILGHNTVFWYRQTMMQGLELLAYFRNRAPLDDSGMPKDRFSAEMPDATLATLKIQPSEPRDSAVYFCASALGQGITGELFFGEGSRLTVL.

This clone was seen just once. Written as DNA, the CDR3 is TGTGCCAGCATGACAGGGCTGGAGACCCAGTACTTC. Translation: CASMTGLETQYF. The chain uses TRBV6-5 and TRBJ2-5; 7 bases are shared with TRBD1. V shed 7 bases and J 5 bases; nucleotides not matched to a gene: 4. CDR1 and CDR2 from the germline V gene are MNHEY and SVGAGI. The CDR3 length is 12 residues.

This clone came up a few times. Relative to the germline gene, one junction end is altered; a read error may explain this. The rearrangement uses TRBV4-3 and TRBJ2-1, with TRBD2 matching over 12 bases. Germline V gene lookup returns CDR1 LGHNA and CDR2 YSLEER. CDR3 length: 15 amino acids. The CDR3 DNA sequence: TGCGCCAGCAGCCAGAGTCTAGCGGGGGGGAATGGGCAGTTCTTC. Protein product: CASSQSLAGGNGQFF.

This clone was seen once. The rearrangement joins TRBV30 to TRBJ2-7, with D uncertain. Germline V lookup: CDR1 GTSNPN, CDR2 SVGIG (reference sequence). Trimming stripped 3 bases from V and 1 base from J, with 4 bases between. The CDR3 is made up of 11 amino acids. In DNA form, the CDR3 reads TGTGCCTGGAGCGAGTCCTACGAGCAGTACTTC. Its translation is CAWSESYEQYF.

The J gene is TRBJ2-7, the V gene TRBV5-4; 11 bases map to TRBD2. This CDR3 is built from 16 residues. From germline, CDR1 is SGHNT and CDR2 YYREEE (reference sequence). The ends lost 2 bases at V and 1 base at J; junction bases unmatched: 5. The CDR3 DNA reads TGTGCCAGCAGCTTCGGACTAGCGGGTGATTCCTACGAGCAGTACTTC. It is translated as CASSFGLAGDSYEQYF.

V usage is TRBV4-3 and J usage is TRBJ1-4; 7 bases agree with TRBD1. The CDR3 consists of 19 residues. Unmatched junction bases numbered 16, after V lost 1 base and J lost 5 bases. Germline lookup yields CDR1 LGHNA and CDR2 YSLEER. The CDR3 DNA reads TGCGCCAGCAGCCAAGCTCTATCCATGGAAAGGGGGCGAAATGAAAAACTGTTTTTT. As protein: CASSQALSMERGRNEKLFF.